Detailed here is one T cell receptor (beta chain). Trimming left V 0 bases short and J 8 bases short, with 20 bases between. Germline lookup yields CDR1 SGHDT and CDR2 YYEEEE. This CDR3 is 17 amino acids long. The sample is drawn from a study of blood T cell repertoires in COVID-19. In the study overall: The United States, Italy and Spain provided the acute and convalescent COVID-19 samples. T cells, B-cell-depleted T cells, or PBMCs provided the cDNA or gDNA that served as material.

In the original processing: Estimates of nucleated cell counts were drawn from the amplification of reference gene primers. Repertoires were generated with immunoSEQ multiplex PCR, while TCRdb's copy carries only in-frame clones and drops some. V and J calls and clone size follow that table, whereas D and trimming were derived from the DNA. Here the sample spans more than 150,000 clones, about 79% being singletons. This clonotype was sampled from a woman aged 65 to 85 with acute or convalescent COVID-19. Sequences were obtained from peripheral blood. The V gene is TRBV5-6, the J gene TRBJ1-4; D ambiguous. The CDR3 sequence: CASSLALPAATGEKLFF. For the CDR3, the DNA is TGTGCCAGCAGCTTGGCGTTGCCCGCGGCCACCGGGGAAAAACTGTTTTTT.